The 11 T cell receptor beta chains presented below share a single source sample, sequenced in a study of blood T cell repertoires in COVID-19. Method: immunoSEQ multiplex PCR; TCRdb's copy keeps in-frame clones and lacks some. The sample carries more than 200,000 clones, 88% recorded once. Sequencing was done on a sample of peripheral blood. These receptors originate from a man of 80 years or more with acute or convalescent COVID-19.

Points on this clone: The same CDR3 also results from other DNA sequences found in this sample. This chain links TRBV6-4 with TRBJ1-1, with 8 bases that match TRBD1. Germline V CDR1 and CDR2: MRHNA, SNTAGT. The length of the CDR3 is 12 residues. Trimming cost V 3 bases and J 8 bases; bases outside gene matches: 2. The chain's CDR3 is CASSDRTGEAFF. The DNA for the CDR3 is TGTGCCAGCAGTGATAGGACAGGGGAAGCTTTCTTT.

The V call is TRBV9, the J call TRBJ2-5, with 10 nucleotides matching TRBD2. This CDR3 contains 15 residues. Germline CDR1 is SGDLS and CDR2 is YYNGEE. Trimming cost V 0 bases and J 5 bases; bases outside gene matches: 4. DNA of the CDR3: TGTGCCAGCAGCGTAGGAGGGACTAGCGATGAGACCCAGTACTTC. It encodes CASSVGGTSDETQYF. Using reference TRBV9 and TRBJ2-5 for the parts outside the CDR3, the full variable domain is DSGVTQTPKHLITATGQRVTLRCSPRSGDLSVYWYQQSLDQGLQFLIQYYNGEERAKGNILERFSAQQFPDLHSELNLSSLELGDSALYFCASSVGGTSDETQYFGPGTRLLVL.

V gene TRBV7-9 combines with J gene TRBJ2-6; D might be TRBD1 (5 bases). Germline-derived CDR1 and CDR2 are SEHNR and FQNEAQ (reference sequence). This CDR3 has 17 amino acids. Trimming took off 1 base at V and 2 bases at J, with 12 bases between the two ends. The CDR3 loop is CASSLGTRATGANVLTF. CDR3 DNA sequence: TGTGCCAGCAGCTTAGGAACCAGGGCGACTGGGGCCAACGTCCTGACTTTC.

This rearrangement joins TRBV6-6 to TRBJ2-2; 10 bases are a match to TRBD2. V gave up 2 bases and J gave up 6 bases; unmatched junction bases: 6. This CDR3 is built from 16 residues. Per germline, CDR1 MNHNY and CDR2 SVGAGI (reference sequence). CDR3 DNA: TGTGCCAGCAGTTACGAACTAGCGGGACGAGCCGGGGAGCTGTTTTTT. Its protein product is CASSYELAGRAGELFF.

The rearrangement uses TRBV11-2 and TRBJ2-1; D is perhaps TRBD1 (6 bases). The V gene lost 1 base and the J gene lost 5 bases, with 12 bases spanning the gap. CDR1 and CDR2 from the germline V gene are SGHAT and FQNNGV. The CDR3 has 15 amino acids. CDR3 loop: CASSLGPDRDNEQFF. CDR3 nucleotide sequence: TGTGCCAGCAGCTTAGGACCGGACAGAGACAATGAGCAGTTCTTC.

This clone was recorded only once. The chain combines TRBV7-9 with TRBJ2-3, with 9 bases that match TRBD2. CDR3 size: 14 residues. The V gene's germline CDR1 is SEHNR and CDR2 FQNEAQ (reference sequence). The V segment lost 6 bases and the J segment 3 bases; nucleotides outside the gene matches: 4. CDR3 nucleotides: TGTGCCAGCAGTCCCGGACTAGCGACAGATACGCAGTATTTT. It codes for CASSPGLATDTQYF.

This chain joins TRBV29-1 and TRBJ1-6, with D maybe TRBD1 (6 bases). The V and J ends lost 0 bases and 12 bases respectively, with 12 bases between them. There are 13 residues in the CDR3. Germline values: CDR1 SQVTM, CDR2 ANQGSEA. The CDR3 sequence is CSVEERRGGPLHF. For the CDR3, the DNA is TGCAGCGTTGAAGAAAGGAGAGGGGGACCCCTCCACTTT.

The J gene is TRBJ2-3, the V gene TRBV6-5; 9 nucleotides line up with TRBD2. After removal of 4 bases from V and 2 bases from J, the junction contained 7 bases not matched to a gene. Germline V CDR1 and CDR2: MNHEY, SVGAGI. CDR3 length: 16 residues. CDR3 in amino acids: CASSSGLARFTDTQYF. In DNA, the CDR3 is TGTGCCAGCAGTTCCGGACTAGCGAGATTCACAGATACGCAGTATTTT.

The genes are TRBV7-6 and TRBJ2-5; 9 nucleotides agree with TRBD1. The germline V gene has CDR1 SGHVS and CDR2 FNYEAQ. This CDR3 contains 16 residues. The V gene end was trimmed by 0 bases and the J gene end by 8 bases; junction bases not matched to a gene: 10. CDR3 in DNA: TGTGCCAGCAGCTTAGCGGGTATGACAGGGGGAAGTACCCAGTACTTC. Translated, it gives CASSLAGMTGGSTQYF.

The chain carries TRBV19 and TRBJ2-7; TRBD1 agrees at 9 bases. After removal of 6 bases from V and 3 bases from J, the junction contained 9 bases not matched to a gene. The CDR3 runs 15 residues. Germline loops: CDR1 LNHDA, CDR2 SQIVND (reference sequence). The CDR3 nucleotides read TGTGCCAGTAGCACGGGACAGGGTCGCGGCTACGAGCAGTACTTC. Amino acid sequence: CASSTGQGRGYEQYF.

The chain employs TRBV18 and TRBJ2-7; TRBD1 might be the D (6 bases). The CDR3 extends over 13 amino acids. Germline V gives CDR1 KGHSH, CDR2 LQKENI. V was trimmed by 2 bases and J by 7 bases, leaving 12 bases between them. The CDR3 spells CASSPLPQGEQYF. The DNA for the CDR3 is TGTGCCAGCTCACCATTGCCCCAGGGGGAGCAGTACTTC.